The T cell receptor (beta chain) under discussion was sequenced for a study of T cell responses to AZD1222 COVID-19 vaccine. TCRdb's table, derived via immunoSEQ multiplex PCR, lists solely in-frame clones and lacks some. Of roughly 40,000 clones listed, around three quarters were seen once; the top ten hold approximately 4%. The clonotype comes from an adult in good health. Sequences were derived from peripheral blood, sampled on day 0 of AZD1222 vaccination.

The CDR3 nucleotides are TGTGCCAGCAGCTTAGATAACAGGGTGGGCGCTGGCTACACCTTC. This gives the protein CASSLDNRVGAGYTF. V is TRBV11-2 and J is TRBJ1-2; perhaps TRBD1 as D (6 bases). Trimming took 0 bases from V and 7 from J, leaving 15 bases between them. CDR3 size: 15 residues. Germline CDR1 and CDR2: SGHAT and FQNNGV.